Listed below are T cell receptor beta chains from one sample, sequenced in a study of blood T cells in healthy people across ages. TCRdb passed the 5' RACE reads through MiXCR, listing each CDR3 protein once. This sample has 700,000 to 1,000,000 distinct CDR3 sequences, with roughly 44% found just once. The sequenced sample consisted of blood. Every receptor here comes from a man aged 60 to 75 in good health. Each CDR3 is given with its conserved first and last residue. The D gene is left open where the match is weak. For some rows the clone size is stated as once, few or many, or as a class when expanded; others skip it.

size | D | J | V | DNA | CDR3
few | NA | TRBJ1-4 | TRBV5-1 | TGCGCCAGCAGCCGTGGAGGGGTAGAAGAAAAACTGTTTTTT | CASSRGGVEEKLFF
NA | NA | TRBJ2-5 | TRBV7-2 | TGTGCCAGCAGCTTAGTGTTCGGGCAGGGGAGGGAGACCCAGTACTTC | CASSLVFGQGRETQYF
few | TRBD2 | TRBJ2-5 | TRBV2 | TGTGCCAGCAGTGGGGAGCGGGGGCCACAAGAGACCCAGTACTTC | CASSGERGPQETQYF
few | TRBD2 | TRBJ2-1 | TRBV20-1 | TGCAGTGCTCCACCCGGGACTACCAACAATGAGCAGTTCTTC | CSAPPGTTNNEQFF
NA | TRBD2 | TRBJ2-2 | TRBV6-1 | TGTGCCAGCACCCTTAGCGGGGGCTCCACCGGGGAGCTGTTTTTT | CASTLSGGSTGELFF
few | NA | TRBJ2-7 | TRBV20-1 | TGCAGGCTTAGTACCCCAGGCTACGAGCAGTACTTC | CRLSTPGYEQYF
NA | TRBD1 | TRBJ2-7 | TRBV6-5 | TGTGCCAGCAGCAAGTCCGGGACAGGCTCCTACGAGCAGTACTTC | CASSKSGTGSYEQYF
few | NA | TRBJ2-7 | TRBV7-9 | TGTGCCAGCAGTCCCCCGGTAGCCTACGAGCAGTACTTC | CASSPPVAYEQYF
NA | NA | TRBJ2-7 | TRBV5-4 | TGTGCCACCCAGCGTCAGGGCCCATCTTACAATGAGCAGTACTTC | CATQRQGPSYNEQYF
NA | NA | TRBJ1-4 | TRBV7-2 | TGTGCCAGCAGCTTAGGTCAAACCGAAAATGAAAAACTGTTTTTT | CASSLGQTENEKLFF
few | NA | TRBJ2-1 | TRBV4-3 | TGCGCCAGCAGCCGGAACCGCGCGGATGAGCAGTTCTTC | CASSRNRADEQFF
NA | NA | TRBJ2-7 | TRBV27 | TGTGCCAGCAGTTTATCAGGGGTCCCACTCTACGAGCAGTACTTC | CASSLSGVPLYEQYF
NA | NA | TRBJ2-2 | TRBV9 | TGTGCCAGCAGCGTATTTTCAGGGAACACCGGGGAGCTGTTTTTT | CASSVFSGNTGELFF
few | NA | TRBJ1-4 | TRBV29-1 | TGCAGCGTTGAAGAATACGGAAGGATTGGAGAAAAACTGTTTTTT | CSVEEYGRIGEKLFF
few | NA | TRBJ2-1 | TRBV21-1 | TGTGCCAGCAGCAAATTCGTTCAGGCTAGCGGGGGGGCGGGTAATGAGCAGTTCTTC | CASSKFVQASGGAGNEQFF
NA | NA | TRBJ2-1 | TRBV20-1 | TGCAGTGCTAGAGGGCTCGGGGGGCTGGGGAATGAGCAGTTCTTC | CSARGLGGLGNEQFF
NA | NA | TRBJ1-2 | TRBV29-1 | TGCAGCGTTGAGAGACTTGGCTATGGCTACACCTTC | CSVERLGYGYTF
few | TRBD1 | TRBJ1-1 | TRBV4-3 | TGCGCCAGCAGCCAGGACTACAGGGGTGTGAACACTGAAGCTTTCTTT | CASSQDYRGVNTEAFF
few | TRBD1 | TRBJ1-2 | TRBV7-8 | TGTGCCAGCAGCTTAGCGGCACAGGGGGTTCGCTTCTATGGCTACACCTTC | CASSLAAQGVRFYGYTF
NA | NA | TRBJ1-2 | TRBV7-9 | TGTGCCAGCAGCTTAGCGGCGTCAGGGGTTTTGCGTGGCTACACCTTC | CASSLAASGVLRGYTF
once | NA | TRBJ2-7 | TRBV3-1 | TGTGCCAGCAGCCAAACCTCCTTCGAGCAGTACTTC | CASSQTSFEQYF
few | NA | TRBJ2-7 | TRBV5-1 | TGCGCCAGCAGCTTCACCCGGGACGGGAATAACGAGCAGTACTTC | CASSFTRDGNNEQYF
many | TRBD1 | TRBJ2-5 | TRBV29-1 | TGCAGCGTTGATGACAGGGTGGACCCTGGGGAGACCCAGTACTTC | CSVDDRVDPGETQYF
few | NA | TRBJ2-7 | TRBV3-1 | TGTGCCAGCAGCCCAGGACAGTTCGAGCAGTACTTC | CASSPGQFEQYF
NA | TRBD2 | TRBJ2-5 | TRBV4-1 | TGCGCCAGCAGCCGTTACGGGACTAGCGGCGCTACAGTCTACCAAGAGACCCAGTACTTC | CASSRYGTSGATVYQETQYF
NA | NA | TRBJ2-7 | TRBV19 | TGTGCCAGTAGTAGTACCGAGGGGGGGTGGTACAATGAGCAGTACTTC | CASSSTEGGWYNEQYF
few | NA | TRBJ2-3 | TRBV15 | TGTGCCACCAGCAGAGCGGCCTTAGTCGGCACAGATACGCAGTATTTT | CATSRAALVGTDTQYF
NA | NA | TRBJ1-6 | TRBV7-2 | TGTGCCAGCGGGGCAGGGGTTAATTCACCCCTCCACTTT | CASGAGVNSPLHF
many | TRBD2 | TRBJ2-7 | TRBV7-2 | TGTGCCAGCAGCTGGAGCCTAGCGGGAGCCTACGAGCAGTACTTC | CASSWSLAGAYEQYF
NA | TRBD2 | TRBJ2-1 | TRBV15 | TGTGCCACCAGCAGAGAAGGACTAGCGGGGGGCAAGGGAGAGACCCAGTTCTTC | CATSREGLAGGKGETQFF
few | NA | TRBJ1-6 | TRBV4-1 | TGCGCCAGCAGGTCTGACACCACCGCCTATAATTCACCCCTCCACTTT | CASRSDTTAYNSPLHF
NA | NA | TRBJ1-2 | TRBV5-6 | TGTGCCAGCAGCACGATGGACAGTGGAGGTGGCTACACCTTC | CASSTMDSGGGYTF
few | TRBD1 | TRBJ2-5 | TRBV12-3/TRBV12-4 | TGTGCCAGCAGTCAACTCCTACAGGGGGTGGGCAGAGAAGAGACCCAGTACTTC | CASSQLLQGVGREETQYF
NA | NA | TRBJ2-7 | TRBV4-1 | TGCGCCAGCAGAGACGACTTCTCCTACGAGCAGTACTTC | CASRDDFSYEQYF
NA | TRBD1 | TRBJ2-1 | TRBV2 | TGTGCCAGCAGTGGGGGGACAGGGGGCTACAATGAGCAGTTCTTC | CASSGGTGGYNEQFF
NA | NA | TRBJ2-1 | TRBV3-1 | TGTGCCGGCAGCCAAGCGCTGGTACGAAACAATGAGCAGTTCTTC | CAGSQALVRNNEQFF
NA | TRBD2 | TRBJ2-1 | TRBV18 | TGTGCCAGCTCCCCCGGGGGCGGGACTAGGAATACCTACAATGAGCAGTTCTTC | CASSPGGGTRNTYNEQFF
NA | NA | TRBJ2-1 | TRBV7-2 | TGTGCCAGCAGCCTGTTCGTTGAGCAGTTCTTC | CASSLFVEQFF
many | NA | TRBJ2-1 | TRBV15 | TGTGCCACCAGCAGAATAGGATCTTCACCGACATCCTACAATGAGCAGTTCTTC | CATSRIGSSPTSYNEQFF
NA | NA | TRBJ2-7 | TRBV6-5 | TGTGCCAGCAGTAGGTCCAGGGGACCCTACGAGCAGTACTTC | CASSRSRGPYEQYF
NA | NA | TRBJ2-6 | TRBV6-2/TRBV6-3 | TGTGCCACTCGTGACCCTGGGGCCAACGTCCTGACTTTC | CATRDPGANVLTF
NA | NA | TRBJ2-3 | TRBV12-3/TRBV12-4 | TGTGCCAGCAGTTTAATGGGGGGCGGACGAGATACGCAGTATTTT | CASSLMGGGRDTQYF
NA | NA | TRBJ2-7 | TRBV20-1 | TGCAGTGCTAGAGATTTGTCAAGCGGGCGTTCCTACGAGCAGTACTTC | CSARDLSSGRSYEQYF
NA | NA | TRBJ2-7 | TRBV20-1 | TGCAGTGCTGACCCCTCTCAATCTACGTCCTACGAGCAGTACTTC | CSADPSQSTSYEQYF
NA | TRBD1 | TRBJ1-4 | TRBV20-1 | TGCAGTGCTAGAAGACAGGGGAAAGAAAAACTGTTTTTT | CSARRQGKEKLFF
NA | NA | TRBJ2-1 | TRBV27 | TGTGCCAGCAGGCCTCACCAGAAAGATGAGCAGTTCTTC | CASRPHQKDEQFF
many | TRBD2 | TRBJ2-5 | TRBV27 | TGTGCCAGCTCCCCCGGACTAGCGGGGGGGTACCAAGAGACCCAGTACTTC | CASSPGLAGGYQETQYF
NA | TRBD1 | TRBJ2-1 | TRBV9 | TGTGCCAGCAGCGGAGGGACAGGTAAAGGCAGGGGCAATGAGCAGTTCTTC | CASSGGTGKGRGNEQFF
NA | NA | TRBJ1-2 | TRBV20-1 | TGCAGTGCTAGGAGGGTAGAGGGATTACCTGGCTACACCTTC | CSARRVEGLPGYTF